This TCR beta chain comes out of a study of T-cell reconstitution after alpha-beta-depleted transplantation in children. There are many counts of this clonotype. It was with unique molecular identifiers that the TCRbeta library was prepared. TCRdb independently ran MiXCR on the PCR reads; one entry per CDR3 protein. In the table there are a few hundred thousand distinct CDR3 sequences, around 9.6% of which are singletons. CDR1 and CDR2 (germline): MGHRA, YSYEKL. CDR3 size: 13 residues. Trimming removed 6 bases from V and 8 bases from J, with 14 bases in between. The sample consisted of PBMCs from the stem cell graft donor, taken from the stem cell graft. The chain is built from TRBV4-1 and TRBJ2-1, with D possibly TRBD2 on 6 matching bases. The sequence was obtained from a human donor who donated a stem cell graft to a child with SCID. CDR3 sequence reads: CASSFLGEDEQFF. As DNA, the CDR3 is TGCGCCAGCAGTTTCTTAGGGGAGGATGAGCAGTTCTTC.